The next 22 T cell receptor beta chains were all read from a single sample in a study of shared clonotypes between healthy human individuals. TCRdb's table, derived via immunoSEQ multiplex PCR, lists solely in-frame clones and lacks some. The data show some 2,100,000 clones, about 93% seen once. The naive CD8 subset, CD45RO-negative cells positively selected for CCR7, excluded terminally differentiated effector memory CD45RA+ cells. The specimen was naive CD8+ T cells from PBMCs. These receptor sequences come from a man aged 18 to 30 in good health. Some clones in this sample may be carry-over from other donors' samples.

As to this clone: The sample carries other DNA sequences with the same CDR3. J is TRBJ2-1 and V is TRBV7-9; D is possibly TRBD1 (6 bases). The V end lost 4 bases, the J end lost 2 bases, and 9 bases lay between the germline ends. The CDR3 has 14 amino acids. Germline CDR1 reads SEHNR; CDR2 reads FQNEAQ (reference sequence). CDR3 DNA sequence: TGTGCCAGCAGCTCCGGGACAACCTACAATGAGCAGTTCTTC. This codes for CASSSGTTYNEQFF.

The V gene is TRBV7-9, the J gene TRBJ2-2; no clear D. CDR1 and CDR2 from the germline V gene are SEHNR and FQNEAQ (reference sequence). V shed 5 bases and J shed 5 bases, with 9 bases lying between them. CDR3 length: 13 amino acids. CDR3 nucleotides: TGTGCCAGCAGCACCCCGTCGACCGGGGAGCTGTTTTTT. Translation gives CASSTPSTGELFF. Full variable domain (rest looked up from reference TRBV7-9 and TRBJ2-2): DTGVSQNPRHKITKRGQNVTFRCDPISEHNRLYWYRQTLGQGPEFLTYFQNEAQLEKSRLLSDRFSAERPKGSFSTLEIQRTEQGDSAMYLCASSTPSTGELFFGEGSRLTVL.

The chain employs TRBV10-2 and TRBJ1-2; D is undetermined. The CDR3 covers 14 residues. Trimming took off 2 bases at V and 2 bases at J, with 9 bases between the two ends. Germline V lookup: CDR1 WSHSY, CDR2 SAAADI. CDR3 sequence (DNA): TGCGCCAGCAGTGAGACGGAGACAAACTATGGCTACACCTTC. It yields the protein CASSETETNYGYTF.

The chain carries TRBV5-5 and TRBJ2-3; 9 nucleotides align to TRBD1. Germline V gene sequence: CDR1 SGHKS, CDR2 YYEKEE (reference sequence). V gave up 2 bases and J gave up 6 bases; unmatched junction bases: 7. This CDR3 region has 15 residues. The CDR3 spells CASSFRDRARDTQYF. The DNA of the CDR3 is TGTGCCAGCAGCTTCCGGGACAGGGCGAGGGATACGCAGTATTTT. The whole variable domain, remainder taken from reference TRBV5-5 and TRBJ2-3, is DAGVTQSPTHLIKTRGQQVTLRCSPISGHKSVSWYQQVLGQGPQFIFQYYEKEERGRGNFPDRFSARQFPNYSSELNVNALLLGDSALYLCASSFRDRARDTQYFGPGTRLTVL.

The genes are TRBV11-2 and TRBJ2-7, with TRBD1 matching 9 bases. CDR1 is SGHAT and CDR2 is FQNNGV in the germline V gene. The CDR3 contains 15 residues. V lost 5 bases to trimming and J lost 3 bases; unmatched junction nucleotides: 8. The CDR3 region has the DNA TGTGCCAGCAGCCCACGCGACAGGGGGTACTACGAGCAGTACTTC. Translated, it gives CASSPRDRGYYEQYF.

V is TRBV15 and J is TRBJ2-7; no clear D. Germline V gene sequence: CDR1 LNHNV, CDR2 YYDKDF (reference sequence). CDR3 length: 16 residues. Trimming stripped 0 bases from V and 2 bases from J, with 14 bases between. The CDR3 bases are TGTGCCACCAGCAGAGATATTGGAGAGTGGGCCTACGAGCAGTACTTC. Its translation: CATSRDIGEWAYEQYF.

This clone showed up just once. The V call is TRBV27, the J call TRBJ2-7; D possibly matches TRBD1 or TRBD2 (5 bases each). CDR1 and CDR2 (germline): MNHEY, SMNVEV (reference sequence). This CDR3 spans 13 amino acids. V dropped 6 bases and J dropped 3 bases, with 12 bases sitting between them. Here the CDR3 DNA reads TGTGCCAGCAGATCGGGGCAGTTCTACGAGCAGTACTTC. Its translation is CASRSGQFYEQYF.

The rearrangement uses TRBV9 and TRBJ2-7; 7 bases line up with TRBD2. CDR1 and CDR2 (germline): SGDLS, YYNGEE. Losses at the gene ends were 4 bases for V and 3 bases for J; bases not matched to a gene: 7. The CDR3 is made up of 14 amino acids. CDR3 in amino acids: CASSPSSGDYEQYF. CDR3 DNA sequence: TGTGCCAGCAGCCCCTCTAGCGGAGACTACGAGCAGTACTTC. The full variable domain, in which reference TRBV9 and TRBJ2-7 provide the parts outside the CDR3, is DSGVTQTPKHLITATGQRVTLRCSPRSGDLSVYWYQQSLDQGLQFLIQYYNGEERAKGNILERFSAQQFPDLHSELNLSSLELGDSALYFCASSPSSGDYEQYFGPGTRLTVT.

This clone turned up a few times. V usage is TRBV20-1 and J usage is TRBJ2-1; D unclear. V was cut by 5 bases and J by 6 bases, with 8 bases left in between. CDR1 is DFQATT, CDR2 SNEGSKA, per germline (reference sequence). The CDR3 loop spans 11 amino acids. The CDR3 nucleotides are TGCAGTGCTCCAGAAAGCAATGAGCAGTTCTTC. This sequence encodes CSAPESNEQFF.

The chain is built from TRBV7-9 and TRBJ1-2, with 8 bases identical to TRBD1. With V trimmed by 5 bases and J by 3 bases, 8 bases remained unmatched. The V gene's germline CDR1 is SEHNR and CDR2 FQNEAQ (reference sequence). CDR3 size: 15 residues. The CDR3 protein is CASSAEPGQDYGYTF. CDR3 coding DNA: TGTGCCAGCAGCGCCGAACCGGGACAGGACTATGGCTACACCTTC.

V is TRBV9 and J is TRBJ1-2; 8 positions agree with TRBD1. The CDR3 has 13 amino acids. Germline CDR1 is SGDLS and CDR2 is YYNGEE. V lost 7 bases to trimming and J lost 3 bases; unmatched junction nucleotides: 5. This chain's CDR3 is CASRGQGDYGYTF. The CDR3 DNA follows: TGTGCCAGCCGTGGACAGGGCGACTATGGCTACACCTTC.

This chain uses TRBV28 with TRBJ1-1, with a weak D call TRBD1 (6 bases). V shed 8 bases and J shed 0 bases, with 22 bases lying between them. Germline V gene sequence: CDR1 MDHEN, CDR2 SYDVKM. The CDR3 is 17 residues long. The CDR3 reads CASLISRDTFMNTEAFF. The CDR3 DNA sequence: TGTGCCAGCCTAATTTCCCGGGACACCTTTATGAACACTGAAGCTTTCTTT. The full variable domain, completed using reference TRBV28 and TRBJ1-1, is DVKVTQSSRYLVKRTGEKVFLECVQDMDHENMFWYRQDPGLGLRLIYFSYDVKMKEKGDIPEGYSVSREKKERFSLILESASTNQTSMYLCASLISRDTFMNTEAFFGQGTRLTVV.

The CDR3 DNA is TGTGCCAGCAGCTTAGTAGGACAGGGCCATGAGCAGTTCTTC. This codes for CASSLVGQGHEQFF. This chain links TRBV7-6 with TRBJ2-1, with 8 positions matching TRBD1. The CDR3 loop spans 14 amino acids. The junction had 4 bases not matched to a gene; V was cut back by 1 base and J by 8 bases. In germline, CDR1 is SGHVS, CDR2 FNYEAQ.

This chain joins TRBV27 and TRBJ2-3; D gene uncertain. The CDR3 length is 16 residues. Trimming removed 6 bases at V and 3 bases at J, with 19 bases between. CDR1 is MNHEY and CDR2 is SMNVEV in the germline V gene (reference sequence). The DNA for the CDR3 is TGTGCCAGCAGATCTTTTCCGAAGTATGGGACAGATACGCAGTATTTT. Protein product: CASRSFPKYGTDTQYF.

The chain carries TRBV19 and TRBJ2-7, with TRBD1 identical over 9 bases. V dropped 4 bases and J dropped 1; count of bases not matched to a gene: 8. Germline loops: CDR1 LNHDA, CDR2 SQIVND (reference sequence). This CDR3 comprises 16 residues. Written as DNA, the CDR3 is TGTGCCAGTAGTAGAGGGGACAGGGCAGGGTCCTACGAGCAGTACTTC. Protein product: CASSRGDRAGSYEQYF.

The chain recombines TRBV7-2 with TRBJ2-1; 7 bases are a match to TRBD2. V gave up 3 bases and J gave up 3 bases; unmatched junction bases: 11. CDR1 SGHTA and CDR2 FQGNSA come from the germline V gene. The CDR3 is 17 residues long. In DNA, the CDR3 is TGTGCCAGCAGCTTTTTCTTTGTGGGAGGGATCTACAATGAGCAGTTCTTC. It translates to CASSFFFVGGIYNEQFF.

V is TRBV6-1 and J is TRBJ1-5; 10 bases agree with TRBD1. The germline CDR1 and CDR2 sequences are MNHNS and SASEGT. The ends lost 4 bases at V and 7 bases at J; junction bases unmatched: 7. The CDR3 has 15 residues. CDR3 sequence reads: CASSGPGTGVQPQHF. The DNA for the CDR3 is TGTGCCAGCAGTGGACCCGGGACAGGGGTCCAGCCCCAGCATTTT.

The gene calls are TRBV14 and TRBJ2-1; 10 nucleotides line up with TRBD2. V lost 1 base to trimming and J lost 7 bases; unmatched junction nucleotides: 13. CDR1 is SGHDN and CDR2 is FVKESK in the germline V gene. CDR3 length: 18 amino acids. The CDR3 bases are TGTGCCAGCAGCCAAGTGGTTAGCGGGAGGATTATGGGGAATGAGCAGTTCTTC. Its translation: CASSQVVSGRIMGNEQFF.

The chain carries TRBV7-9 and TRBJ2-4; possible D gene TRBD1, 5 bases. The CDR3 sequence is 13 residues long. Germline V lookup: CDR1 SEHNR, CDR2 FQNEAQ (reference sequence). The V gene lost 5 bases and the J gene lost 4 bases, with 9 bases spanning the gap. For the CDR3, the DNA is TGTGCCAGCAGCGTAAACAGGAAAAACATTCAGTACTTC. Translating gives CASSVNRKNIQYF.

The chain recombines TRBV9 with TRBJ2-3; a weak D match, TRBD1 (5 bases). The CDR3 is made up of 13 amino acids. Trimming took off 3 bases at V and 4 bases at J, with 9 bases between the two ends. Germline V gene sequence: CDR1 SGDLS, CDR2 YYNGEE. The chain's CDR3 is CASSARVADTQYF. CDR3 nucleotides: TGTGCCAGCAGCGCCAGGGTCGCAGATACGCAGTATTTT. Drawing the rest from reference TRBV9 and TRBJ2-3, the complete variable domain is DSGVTQTPKHLITATGQRVTLRCSPRSGDLSVYWYQQSLDQGLQFLIQYYNGEERAKGNILERFSAQQFPDLHSELNLSSLELGDSALYFCASSARVADTQYFGPGTRLTVL.

Comments on this clone: Additional DNA sequences in this sample encode the identical CDR3. The chain combines TRBV29-1 with TRBJ2-1; D remains unclear. Germline values: CDR1 SQVTM, CDR2 ANQGSEA. V lost 7 bases and J 6 bases, leaving 1 base between the germline ends. The CDR3 spans 8 residues. CDR3 residues: CSANEQFF. CDR3 nucleotide sequence: TGCAGCGCCAATGAGCAGTTCTTC.

Concerning this clone itself: Other nucleotide sequences in the sample specify the same CDR3. CDR3: CASSVGPGGTEAFF. The CDR3 DNA is TGTGCCAGCAGCGTGGGACCGGGGGGCACTGAAGCTTTCTTT. The V call is TRBV9, the J call TRBJ1-1, with TRBD1 as a possible D gene (5 bases). The CDR3 consists of 14 residues. CDR1 is SGDLS and CDR2 is YYNGEE in the germline V gene. Trimming removed 2 bases at V and 4 bases at J, with 12 bases between.